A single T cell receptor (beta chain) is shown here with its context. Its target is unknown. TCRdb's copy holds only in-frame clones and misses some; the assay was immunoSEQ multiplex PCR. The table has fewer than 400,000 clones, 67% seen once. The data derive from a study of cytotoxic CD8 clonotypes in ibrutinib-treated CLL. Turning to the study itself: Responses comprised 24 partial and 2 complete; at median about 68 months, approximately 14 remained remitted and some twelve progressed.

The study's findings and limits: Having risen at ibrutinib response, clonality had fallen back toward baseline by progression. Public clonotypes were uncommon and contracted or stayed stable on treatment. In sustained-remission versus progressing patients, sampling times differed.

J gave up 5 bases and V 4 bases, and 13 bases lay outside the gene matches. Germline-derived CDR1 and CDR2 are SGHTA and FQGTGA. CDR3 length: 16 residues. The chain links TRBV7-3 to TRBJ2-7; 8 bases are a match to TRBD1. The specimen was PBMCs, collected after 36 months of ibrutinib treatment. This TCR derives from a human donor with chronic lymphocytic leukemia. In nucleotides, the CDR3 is TGTGCCAGCAGCTCCGGGTCCTGGACAGGGTCGGACGAGCAGTACTTC. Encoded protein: CASSSGSWTGSDEQYF.